This is a list of T cell receptor beta chains from one sample in a study of blood T cell repertoires in COVID-19. The method was immunoSEQ multiplex PCR; TCRdb's version includes in-frame clones alone and lacks a portion of them. This sample has about 150,000 clones, with about 90% found just once. Material: PBMCs or T cells enriched from blood (not recorded which). The origin of the receptors is a woman aged 40 to 50 who had been exposed to COVID-19. The CDR3 runs from the conserved cysteine through the conserved F or W. The D gene is left open where the match is weak. For some rows the clone size is stated as once, few or many, or as a class when expanded; others skip it.

clone_size,d_call,v_call,j_call,cdr3_nt,cdr3_aa
.,TRBD1,TRBV28,TRBJ1-2,TGTGCCAGCAGGGAATGGACAGGGGCGAAGGGCTACACCTTC,CASREWTGAKGYTF
.,.,TRBV5-1,TRBJ1-3,TGCGCCAGCAGCCCGAGTGGTTCTGGAAACACCATATATTTT,CASSPSGSGNTIYF
.,TRBD1,TRBV5-4,TRBJ1-3,TGTGCCAGCAGCTTGAAGAGGACAGGGCGAGGAAACACCATATATTTT,CASSLKRTGRGNTIYF
.,.,TRBV5-5,TRBJ2-5,TGTGCCAGCAGCTTGGTTGTAGGGGGGGCGGAGACCCAGTACTTC,CASSLVVGGAETQYF
.,.,TRBV25-1,TRBJ2-1,TGTGCCAGCAGAGATCGACTAGGGGAGGAAAATGAGCAGTTCTTC,CASRDRLGEENEQFF
.,TRBD1,TRBV29-1,TRBJ1-1,TGCAGCGTGATCAGGGGGGTGAACACTGAAGCTTTCTTT,CSVIRGVNTEAFF
.,TRBD1,TRBV18,TRBJ1-4,TGTGCCAGCTCACCGAGGACAGGGGATAATGAAAAACTGTTTTTT,CASSPRTGDNEKLFF
.,.,TRBV27,TRBJ2-2,TGTGCCAGCAGTTATTACTCAGGGGAATCCACCGGGGAGCTGTTTTTT,CASSYYSGESTGELFF
.,TRBD1,TRBV2,TRBJ1-1,TGTGCCAGCGGTCGACAGGGCTCTTGCTTT,CASGRQGSCF
.,.,TRBV10-3,TRBJ2-1,TGTGCCACCATTCCGAGACTAGAACAGGATGAGCAGTTCTTC,CATIPRLEQDEQFF
.,TRBD1,TRBV4-1,TRBJ2-5,TGCGCCAGCAGCCAAGGACAGGGGCCCCAAGAGACCCAGTACTTC,CASSQGQGPQETQYF
.,TRBD2,TRBV7-6,TRBJ2-2,TGTGCCAGCAGCTTAGTGGTGGCGGGGGACCGGGAGCTGTTTTTT,CASSLVVAGDRELFF
.,TRBD2,TRBV27,TRBJ2-3,TGTGCCAGCAGCCCAGTGGGGCTAGCGGTCTCAGATACGCAGTATTTT,CASSPVGLAVSDTQYF
.,.,TRBV7-3,TRBJ2-5,TGTGCCAGCAGCTTAGGGCTTCAAGAGACCCAGTACTTC,CASSLGLQETQYF
.,.,TRBV28,TRBJ2-7,TGTGCCAGCAGAACAACTCAACCTGGGACTCGCGAGCAGTACTTC,CASRTTQPGTREQYF
.,.,TRBV3-1/TRBV3-2,TRBJ2-3,TGTGCCAGCAGCCAAGGACAGGTAGGCACAGATACGCAGTATTTT,CASSQGQVGTDTQYF
.,.,TRBV27,TRBJ2-1,TGTGCCAGCAGTTCCACAGGGTTCAATGAGCAGTTCTTC,CASSSTGFNEQFF
once,TRBD1,TRBV6-5,TRBJ1-1,TGTGCCAGCAGTCCCGACAGGGACACTGAAGCTTTCTTT,CASSPDRDTEAFF
.,TRBD2,TRBV5-4,TRBJ2-7,TGTGCCAGCAGCTTTCGAGCGGGGGGTAGGGAGCAGTACTTC,CASSFRAGGREQYF
.,TRBD1,TRBV5-1,TRBJ1-6,TGCGCCAGCAGTGAAACAGGGGAAAATTCACCCCTCCACTTT,CASSETGENSPLHF
few,TRBD1,TRBV6-6,TRBJ2-7,TGTGCCAGCAGTTCTATGGGACAGCAGCCCTACGAGCAGTACTTC,CASSSMGQQPYEQYF
.,TRBD1,TRBV24-1,TRBJ2-1,TGTGCCACCAGTGACTCCGGGACAGGGCCTTACAATGAGCAGTTCTTC,CATSDSGTGPYNEQFF
few,.,TRBV6-4,TRBJ2-2,TGTGCCAGCAGTGTTTCAGGGGAGACCGGGGAGCTGTTTTTT,CASSVSGETGELFF
.,TRBD2,TRBV7-2,TRBJ2-1,TGTGCCAGCAGCCTCATAGCGGGAGTAGTAAATGAGCAGTTCTTC,CASSLIAGVVNEQFF
.,.,TRBV20-1,TRBJ2-3,TGCAGTGCTAGTCCTTTCGGACTGCCAACTGATACGCAGTATTTT,CSASPFGLPTDTQYF
once,TRBD1,TRBV5-1,TRBJ1-1,TGCGCCAGCAGCTCCCGGGACAGGCTGAACACTGAAGCTTTCTTT,CASSSRDRLNTEAFF
.,.,TRBV6-5,TRBJ1-1,TGTGCCAGCACCAAAATACGACAGTACACTGAAGCTTTCTTT,CASTKIRQYTEAFF
.,.,TRBV5-5,TRBJ1-4,TGTGCCAGCAGCGCTCGAGCGGACGGTAATGAAAAACTGTTTTTT,CASSARADGNEKLFF
.,.,TRBV3-1/TRBV3-2,TRBJ1-5,TGTGCCAGCAGCCGGCAGATCAATCAGCCCCAGCATTTT,CASSRQINQPQHF
.,.,TRBV10-3,TRBJ2-5,TGTGCCATCAGGGCACAGGGTCCAGAGACCCAGTACTTC,CAIRAQGPETQYF
once,.,TRBV12-3/TRBV12-4,TRBJ2-1,TGTGCCAGCAGTCCAAACGACAGCCGCGGGCAGTTCTTC,CASSPNDSRGQFF
.,.,TRBV14,TRBJ1-1,TGTGCCAGCAGCAAAGCGGGGTTGGGGACTGAAGCTTTCTTT,CASSKAGLGTEAFF